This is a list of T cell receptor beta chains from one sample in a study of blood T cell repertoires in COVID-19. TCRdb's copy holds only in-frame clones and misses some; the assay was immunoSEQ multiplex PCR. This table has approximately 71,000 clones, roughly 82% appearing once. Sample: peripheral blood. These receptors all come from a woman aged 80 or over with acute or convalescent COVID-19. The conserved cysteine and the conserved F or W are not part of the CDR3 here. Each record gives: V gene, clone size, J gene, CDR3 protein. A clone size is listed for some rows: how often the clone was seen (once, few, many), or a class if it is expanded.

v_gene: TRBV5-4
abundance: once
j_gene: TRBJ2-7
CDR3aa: ASSPGSSYEQY

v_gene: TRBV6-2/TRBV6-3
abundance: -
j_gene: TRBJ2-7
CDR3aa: ASSSSRGGEQY

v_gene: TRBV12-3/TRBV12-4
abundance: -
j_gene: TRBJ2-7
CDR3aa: ASSHGVGEQY

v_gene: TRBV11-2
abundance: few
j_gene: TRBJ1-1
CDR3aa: ASSSIGTGAPGAF

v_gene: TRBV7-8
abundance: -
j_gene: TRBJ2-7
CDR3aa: ASSPKGKAWDEQY

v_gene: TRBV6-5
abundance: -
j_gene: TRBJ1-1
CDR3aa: AISERGRGEAF

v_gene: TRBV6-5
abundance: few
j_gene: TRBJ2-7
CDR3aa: ASSYRQGAREQY

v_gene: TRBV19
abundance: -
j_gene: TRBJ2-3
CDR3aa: ASSLYSQGTDTQY

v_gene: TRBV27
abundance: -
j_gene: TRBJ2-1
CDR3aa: ASSLLGTGGNEQF

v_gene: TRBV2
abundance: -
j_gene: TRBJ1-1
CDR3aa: ASSEEMINTEAF

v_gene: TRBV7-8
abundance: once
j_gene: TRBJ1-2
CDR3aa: ASSLAVQGGYGYT

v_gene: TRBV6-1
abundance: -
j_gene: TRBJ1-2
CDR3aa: ASSEGPRNYGYT

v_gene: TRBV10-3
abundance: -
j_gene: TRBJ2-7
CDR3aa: AISEGRDSTYEQY

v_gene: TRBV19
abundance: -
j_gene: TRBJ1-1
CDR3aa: ASSIPTGGTSIKAF

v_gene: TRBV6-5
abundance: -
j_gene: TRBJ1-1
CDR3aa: ASGQINTEAF

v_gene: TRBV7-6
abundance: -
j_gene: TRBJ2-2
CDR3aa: ASSSAGQSNTGELF

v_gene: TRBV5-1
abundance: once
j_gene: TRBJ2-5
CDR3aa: ASSSRGGSTTQY